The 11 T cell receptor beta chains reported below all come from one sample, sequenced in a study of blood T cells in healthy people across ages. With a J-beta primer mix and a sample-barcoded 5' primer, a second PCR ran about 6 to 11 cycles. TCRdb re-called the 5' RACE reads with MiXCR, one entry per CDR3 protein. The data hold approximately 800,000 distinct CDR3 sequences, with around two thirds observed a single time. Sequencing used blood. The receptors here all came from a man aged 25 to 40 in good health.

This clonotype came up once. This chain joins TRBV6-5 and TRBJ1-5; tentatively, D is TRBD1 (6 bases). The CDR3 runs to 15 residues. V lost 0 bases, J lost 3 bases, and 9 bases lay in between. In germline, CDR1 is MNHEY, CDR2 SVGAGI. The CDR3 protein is CASSYSMGANQPQHF. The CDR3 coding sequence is TGTGCCAGCAGTTACTCGATGGGGGCCAATCAGCCCCAGCATTTT.

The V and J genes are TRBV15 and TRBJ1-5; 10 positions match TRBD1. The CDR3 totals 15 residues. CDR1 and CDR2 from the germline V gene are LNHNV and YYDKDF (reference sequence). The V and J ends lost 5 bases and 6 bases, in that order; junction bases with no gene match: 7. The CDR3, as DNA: TGTGCCACCAGCGTGACAGGGGGCGACGGTCAGCCCCAGCATTTT. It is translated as CATSVTGGDGQPQHF.

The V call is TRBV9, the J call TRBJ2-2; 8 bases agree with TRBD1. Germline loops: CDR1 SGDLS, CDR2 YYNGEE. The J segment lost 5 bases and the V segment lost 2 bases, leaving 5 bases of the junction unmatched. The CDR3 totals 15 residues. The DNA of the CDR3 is TGTGCCAGCAGCGTTGGACAGGGATTTACCGGGGAGCTGTTTTTT. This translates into CASSVGQGFTGELFF.

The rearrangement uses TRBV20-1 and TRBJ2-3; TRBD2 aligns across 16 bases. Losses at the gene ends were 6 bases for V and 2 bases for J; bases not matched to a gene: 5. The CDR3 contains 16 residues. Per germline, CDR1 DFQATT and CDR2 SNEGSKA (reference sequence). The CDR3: CSAPGLAGGPTDTQYF. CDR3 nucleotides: TGCAGTGCCCCGGGACTAGCGGGGGGGCCCACAGATACGCAGTATTTT.

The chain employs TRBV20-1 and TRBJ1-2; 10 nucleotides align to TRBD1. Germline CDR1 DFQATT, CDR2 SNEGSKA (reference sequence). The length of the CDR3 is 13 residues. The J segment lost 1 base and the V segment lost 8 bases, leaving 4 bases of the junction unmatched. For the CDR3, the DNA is TGCAGTAGCCGGACAGGGGGTAACTATGGCTACACCTTC. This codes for CSSRTGGNYGYTF.

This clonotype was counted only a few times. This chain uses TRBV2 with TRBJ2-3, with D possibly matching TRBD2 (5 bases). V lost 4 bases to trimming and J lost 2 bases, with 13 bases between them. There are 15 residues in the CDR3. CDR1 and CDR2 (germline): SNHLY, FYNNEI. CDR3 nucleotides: TGTGCCAGCAGTGTAGGAGGCCAGACCACAGATACGCAGTATTTT. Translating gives CASSVGGQTTDTQYF.

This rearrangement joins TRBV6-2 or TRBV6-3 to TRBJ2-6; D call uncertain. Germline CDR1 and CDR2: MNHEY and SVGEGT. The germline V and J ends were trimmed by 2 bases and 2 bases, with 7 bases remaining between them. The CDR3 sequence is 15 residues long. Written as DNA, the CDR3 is TGTGCCAGCAGTTACCACATCCCTGGGGCCAACGTCCTGACTTTC. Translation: CASSYHIPGANVLTF.

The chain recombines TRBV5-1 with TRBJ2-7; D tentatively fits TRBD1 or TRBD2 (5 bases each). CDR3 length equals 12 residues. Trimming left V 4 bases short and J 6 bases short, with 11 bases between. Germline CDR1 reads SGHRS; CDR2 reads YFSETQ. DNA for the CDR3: TGCGCCAGCAGCACGGCCGGGACCGAGCAGTACTTC. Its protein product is CASSTAGTEQYF.

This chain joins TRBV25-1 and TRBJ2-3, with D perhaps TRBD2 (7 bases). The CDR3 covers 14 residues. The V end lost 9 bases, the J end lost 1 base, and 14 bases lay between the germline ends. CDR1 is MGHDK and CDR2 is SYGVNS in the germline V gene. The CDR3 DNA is TGTGCCAGGGCTTGGGGGGGCGGCACAGATACGCAGTATTTT. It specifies CARAWGGGTDTQYF.

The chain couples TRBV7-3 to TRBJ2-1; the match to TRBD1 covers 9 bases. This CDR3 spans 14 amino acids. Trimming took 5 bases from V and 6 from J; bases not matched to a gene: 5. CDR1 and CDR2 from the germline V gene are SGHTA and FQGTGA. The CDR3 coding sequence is TGTGCCAGCAGCGCGCCGGGACAGGGCAATGAGCAGTTCTTC. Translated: CASSAPGQGNEQFF.

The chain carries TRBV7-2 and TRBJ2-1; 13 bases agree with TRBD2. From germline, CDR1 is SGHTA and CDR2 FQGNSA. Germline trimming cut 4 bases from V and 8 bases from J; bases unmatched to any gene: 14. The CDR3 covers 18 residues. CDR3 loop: CASSSFLLAGGRWDEQFF. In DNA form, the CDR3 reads TGTGCCAGCAGCTCATTCCTACTAGCGGGGGGGCGCTGGGATGAGCAGTTCTTC.